What follows is one T cell receptor beta chain and its context. Its target is unknown. Generated by immunoSEQ multiplex PCR, the TCRdb table keeps only in-frame clones and is missing some. Of fewer than 600,000 clones in the sample, 80% to 90% were seen once. The CDR3 runs to 15 residues. The V and J ends lost 6 bases and 0 bases respectively, with 13 bases between them. The germline CDR1 and CDR2 sequences are MGHDK and SYGVNS. The data belong to a study of Ad26.COV2.S vaccination and SARS-CoV-2 variants. About the research overall: Each vaccinee took Ad26.COV2.S intramuscularly, once or twice 56 days apart.

Overall study findings and caveats: Researchers cautioned that TCR breadth and depth analyses may have underestimated total T cell responses.

As to treatment: some 20 received Ad26.COV2.S at low or high dose, single or two shots; roughly 5 received placebo; per-sample allocation not given. Sampling occurred on day 63 after the first vaccine or placebo injection. V is TRBV25-1 and J is TRBJ2-3; D possibly corresponds to TRBD2 (6 bases). This receptor was taken from a person aged 18 to 65 who received the Ad26.COV2.S COVID-19 vaccine or a placebo. Material: peripheral blood, obtained in a trial of Ad26.COV2.S vaccine versus placebo. DNA of the CDR3: TGTGCCAGCAGGCGGTCGGGGGAAAGCACAGATACGCAGTATTTT. Its protein is CASRRSGESTDTQYF.